This T cell receptor (beta chain) stems from a study of T cell repertoires in cytomegalovirus infection (dated by TCRdb to between 2017 and 2020). About the full investigation: Recently identified HLA-C-restricted CMV epitopes, whose presentation resists viral immunomodulation, were targeted by peptide stimulations together with well-studied HLA-B-restricted epitopes. Donor HLA type was relevant to the analysis, because carriage of CMV infection together with the matching HLA type was indicated by public TCR beta signatures. Paper-wide results and their limitations: The ex vivo response was dominated by HLA-C-restricted CMV-specific TCR beta clonotypes, which also provided the single most frequent clonotype in two of eight donors. Cumulative frequency of public TCR beta family members discriminated carriers of CMV infection plus the relevant HLA type in this cohort and an independent 352-donor cohort.

This clonotype has ten or more counts. Its cognate antigen has yet to be identified. Base qualities are not recorded, but no much larger clone differs from it by a single base. The sequencer listed for this sample is Illumina HiSeq 1500. TCRdb redid the processing of the public reads, applying fastp at Q25 and MiXCR, and retained in-frame beta chains. Entries that share a CDR3 protein sequence are merged under the most common genes and DNA. The sample table holds some 800,000 distinct CDR3 sequences, of which approximately 30% were seen once. The ten largest clones capture over 10% of the sample. In light of the paper, this sample's treatment or condition label describes: in vitro stimulation with specific CMV peptide epitopes to enrich CMV-specific T cells. The CDR3 has 16 amino acids, counting the end cysteine and phenylalanine. The CDR3 DNA has 48 bases and is translated from base 1. For this chain, trimming is 1 base at the V end and 6 bases at the J end, and the number of junction bases without a gene match is 7. In the germline V gene, CDR1 corresponds to SGHTA and CDR2 to FQGNSA.

The specimen was cultured CD8+ T cells from PBMCs, collected from culture after CMV antigen stimulation. This chain joins TRBV7-2 to TRBJ2-3, and 10 bases in between align with TRBD1. This receptor was taken from a human donor in good health (CMV status not recorded). Some clones in this sample may be carry-over from other donors' samples. The CDR3 protein sequence reads: CASSLGPGQGTDTQYF. The nucleotide sequence is TGTGCCAGCAGCTTAGGACCGGGACAGGGGACGGATACGCAGTATTTT.